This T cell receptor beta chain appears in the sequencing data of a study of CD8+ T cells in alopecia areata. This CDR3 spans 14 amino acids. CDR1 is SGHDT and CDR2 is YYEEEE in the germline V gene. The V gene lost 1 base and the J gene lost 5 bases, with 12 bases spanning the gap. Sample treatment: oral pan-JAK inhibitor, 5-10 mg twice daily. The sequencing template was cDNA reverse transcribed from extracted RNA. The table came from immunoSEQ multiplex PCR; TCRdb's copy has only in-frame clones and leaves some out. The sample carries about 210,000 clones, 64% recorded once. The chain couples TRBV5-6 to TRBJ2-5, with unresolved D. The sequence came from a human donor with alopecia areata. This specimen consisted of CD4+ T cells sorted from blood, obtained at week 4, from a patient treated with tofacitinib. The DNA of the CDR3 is TGTGCCAGCAGCTTGAGGACGGCTGTTGAGACCCAGTACTTC. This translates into CASSLRTAVETQYF.